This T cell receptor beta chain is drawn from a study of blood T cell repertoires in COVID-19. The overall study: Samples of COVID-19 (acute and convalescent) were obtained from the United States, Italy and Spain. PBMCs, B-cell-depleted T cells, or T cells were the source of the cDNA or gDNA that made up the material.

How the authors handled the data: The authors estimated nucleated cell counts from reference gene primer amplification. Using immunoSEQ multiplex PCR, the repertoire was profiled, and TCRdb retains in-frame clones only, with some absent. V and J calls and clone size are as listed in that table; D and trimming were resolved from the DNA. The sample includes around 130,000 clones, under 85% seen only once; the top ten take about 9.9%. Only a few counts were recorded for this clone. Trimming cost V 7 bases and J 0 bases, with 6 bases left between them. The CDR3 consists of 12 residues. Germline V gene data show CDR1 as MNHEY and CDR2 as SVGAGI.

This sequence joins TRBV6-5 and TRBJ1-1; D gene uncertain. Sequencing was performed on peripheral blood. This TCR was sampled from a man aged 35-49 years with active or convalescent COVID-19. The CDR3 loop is CASKRLNTEAFF. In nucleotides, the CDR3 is TGTGCCAGCAAGAGATTGAACACTGAAGCTTTCTTT.